This TCR beta chain was sequenced for a study of blood T cell repertoires in COVID-19. Study-level background: The United States, Italy and Spain were the sources of the acute and convalescent COVID-19 samples. PBMCs, B-cell-depleted T cells, or T cells were the source of the cDNA or gDNA that made up the material.

The authors' processing: Counts of nucleated cells, estimated from reference gene primer amplification, were obtained. Assay: immunoSEQ multiplex PCR; the TCRdb copy retains only in-frame clones and omits some. D and trimming come from the DNA, and the V and J calls and clone size come from that table. Of about 130,000 clones listed, roughly 71% were seen once; the top ten hold 20% to 25%. CDR3 length: 13 residues. Germline lookup yields CDR1 SGHKS and CDR2 YYEKEE (reference sequence). Remarks on this clone: Relative to the germline gene, one junction end is altered; a read error may explain this.

This chain connects TRBV5-5 to TRBJ2-5, with 10 bases that match TRBD2. The source of this sequence is a man older than 75 with acute or convalescent COVID-19. Sequenced: peripheral blood. Here the CDR3 DNA reads TGTGCCAGCAATAAGCGGGGGGGAGAGGCCCAGTACTTC. This sequence encodes CASNKRGGEAQYF.